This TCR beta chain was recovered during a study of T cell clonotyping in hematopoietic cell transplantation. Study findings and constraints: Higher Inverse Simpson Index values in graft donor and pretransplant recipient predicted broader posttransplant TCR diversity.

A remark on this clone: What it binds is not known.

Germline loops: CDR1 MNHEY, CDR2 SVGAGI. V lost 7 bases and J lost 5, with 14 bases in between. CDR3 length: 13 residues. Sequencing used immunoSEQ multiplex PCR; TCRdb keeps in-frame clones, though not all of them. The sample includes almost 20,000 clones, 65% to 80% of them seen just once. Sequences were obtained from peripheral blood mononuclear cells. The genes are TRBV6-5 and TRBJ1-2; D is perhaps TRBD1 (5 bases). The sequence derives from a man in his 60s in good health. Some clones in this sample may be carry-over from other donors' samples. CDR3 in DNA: TGTGCCAGCACCCCCAGGGCTGGGTATGGCTACACCTTC. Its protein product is CASTPRAGYGYTF.